Listed below are T cell receptor beta chains from one sample, sequenced in a study of CD8 T cells in ankylosing spondylitis. Each CDR3 protein gets one entry after TCRdb re-called the 5' RACE reads with MiXCR. This sample carries 300,000 to 400,000 distinct CDR3 sequences, about 15% of them seen once, and the ten largest clones take 0.85% to 1.4%. Sequenced input: blood, either unsorted or a sorted T cell fraction (not recorded which). All receptors derive from a male donor with ankylosing spondylitis or in good health (not recorded which). CDR3s include the opening cysteine and the closing phenylalanine or tryptophan. A D gene is named only where the DNA matches it firmly. Part of the rows lack a size; the others show once, few, many or a class for expanded clones.

clone size: -; D gene: -; J gene: TRBJ2-1; V gene: TRBV28; CDR3 protein: CASTQRGNEQFF; CDR3 DNA: TGTGCCAGCACCCAAAGGGGTAATGAGCAGTTCTTC
clone size: -; D gene: TRBD2; J gene: TRBJ2-7; V gene: TRBV7-9; CDR3 protein: CASSPQTSGTGHEQYF; CDR3 DNA: TGTGCCAGCAGCCCCCAGACTAGCGGGACGGGGCACGAGCAGTACTTC
clone size: few; D gene: -; J gene: TRBJ2-2; V gene: TRBV12-3/TRBV12-4; CDR3 protein: CASSLFGTGELFF; CDR3 DNA: TGTGCCAGCAGTTTATTCGGAACCGGGGAGCTGTTTTTT
clone size: few; D gene: -; J gene: TRBJ2-7; V gene: TRBV18; CDR3 protein: CASSLTGTRSSYEQYF; CDR3 DNA: TGTGCCAGCTCACTCACCGGGACCCGAAGCTCCTACGAGCAGTACTTC
clone size: -; D gene: -; J gene: TRBJ2-3; V gene: TRBV5-1; CDR3 protein: CASSPRATGIYTQYF; CDR3 DNA: TGCGCCAGCAGCCCCCGGGCCACAGGGATATATACGCAGTATTTT
clone size: -; D gene: -; J gene: TRBJ1-2; V gene: TRBV2; CDR3 protein: CAGTGRYGYTF; CDR3 DNA: TGTGCCGGGACGGGCCGCTATGGCTACACCTTC
clone size: -; D gene: -; J gene: TRBJ2-5; V gene: TRBV12-3/TRBV12-4; CDR3 protein: CASSLEIRGTQYF; CDR3 DNA: TGTGCCAGCAGTTTAGAAATAAGGGGGACCCAGTACTTC
clone size: -; D gene: TRBD2; J gene: TRBJ2-7; V gene: TRBV3-1; CDR3 protein: CASSPISAGGHEQYF; CDR3 DNA: TGTGCCAGCAGCCCCATTTCAGCGGGAGGTCACGAGCAGTACTTC
clone size: many; D gene: TRBD2; J gene: TRBJ2-7; V gene: TRBV28; CDR3 protein: CASSFTLAGLSYEQYF; CDR3 DNA: TGTGCCAGCAGTTTTACACTAGCGGGCCTCTCCTACGAGCAGTACTTC
clone size: -; D gene: -; J gene: TRBJ2-7; V gene: TRBV3-1; CDR3 protein: CASSHDSYEQYF; CDR3 DNA: TGTGCCAGCAGCCACGACAGCTACGAGCAGTACTTC
clone size: many; D gene: -; J gene: TRBJ2-7; V gene: TRBV12-3/TRBV12-4; CDR3 protein: CASSLRGVHEQYF; CDR3 DNA: TGTGCCAGCAGTTTAAGGGGGGTCCACGAGCAGTACTTC
clone size: few; D gene: TRBD1; J gene: TRBJ1-2; V gene: TRBV7-9; CDR3 protein: CASSFSGDRANYGYTF; CDR3 DNA: TGTGCCAGCAGCTTTTCCGGGGACAGGGCTAACTATGGCTACACCTTC
clone size: once; D gene: -; J gene: TRBJ2-1; V gene: TRBV20-1; CDR3 protein: CSAIRAGYEQFF; CDR3 DNA: TGCAGTGCTATCCGAGCGGGCTATGAGCAGTTCTTC
clone size: few; D gene: -; J gene: TRBJ2-6; V gene: TRBV4-2; CDR3 protein: CASSQTVNSGANVLTF; CDR3 DNA: TGTGCCAGCAGCCAGACTGTTAACTCTGGGGCCAACGTCCTGACTTTC
clone size: many; D gene: TRBD1; J gene: TRBJ1-6; V gene: TRBV6-5; CDR3 protein: CASSSGQHNSPLHF; CDR3 DNA: TGTGCCAGCAGTTCGGGACAGCATAATTCACCCCTCCACTTT
clone size: few; D gene: -; J gene: TRBJ1-3; V gene: TRBV7-8; CDR3 protein: CASSITLRAYSGNTIYF; CDR3 DNA: TGTGCCAGCAGCATAACGCTCCGGGCCTACTCTGGAAACACCATATATTTT
clone size: few; D gene: -; J gene: TRBJ2-1; V gene: TRBV28; CDR3 protein: CASSLPASDEQFF; CDR3 DNA: TGTGCCAGCAGTTTGCCAGCCTCGGATGAGCAGTTCTTC
clone size: many; D gene: -; J gene: TRBJ2-7; V gene: TRBV4-1; CDR3 protein: CASSPLAASYEQYF; CDR3 DNA: TGCGCCAGCAGCCCGTTAGCGGCTTCCTACGAGCAGTACTTC
clone size: few; D gene: -; J gene: TRBJ1-5; V gene: TRBV20-1; CDR3 protein: CSAREEGTVGPQHF; CDR3 DNA: TGCAGTGCTAGAGAGGAGGGTACCGTAGGGCCCCAGCATTTT
clone size: -; D gene: TRBD1; J gene: TRBJ1-6; V gene: TRBV10-3; CDR3 protein: CAISPGQGPSSYNSPLHF; CDR3 DNA: TGTGCCATCTCTCCGGGACAGGGCCCTAGCTCCTATAATTCACCCCTCCACTTT
clone size: -; D gene: -; J gene: TRBJ1-2; V gene: TRBV19; CDR3 protein: CASRKRDGYTF; CDR3 DNA: TGTGCCAGTAGGAAGAGGGATGGCTACACCTTC
clone size: -; D gene: -; J gene: TRBJ1-3; V gene: TRBV5-1; CDR3 protein: CASSLDGSRGNTIYF; CDR3 DNA: TGCGCCAGCAGCTTGGATGGTAGCCGTGGAAACACCATATATTTT
clone size: -; D gene: -; J gene: TRBJ2-5; V gene: TRBV11-2; CDR3 protein: CASSSTGRGTQYF; CDR3 DNA: TGTGCCAGCAGCTCCACAGGTCGAGGGACCCAGTACTTC
clone size: -; D gene: -; J gene: TRBJ2-3; V gene: TRBV2; CDR3 protein: CASSEYGAGDTQYF; CDR3 DNA: TGTGCCAGCAGTGAATACGGAGCAGGGGATACGCAGTATTTT
clone size: -; D gene: TRBD1; J gene: TRBJ2-7; V gene: TRBV6-5; CDR3 protein: CASSSPGGRAYEQYF; CDR3 DNA: TGTGCCAGCAGTTCACCAGGGGGAAGGGCCTACGAGCAGTACTTC
clone size: many; D gene: -; J gene: TRBJ1-5; V gene: TRBV7-2; CDR3 protein: CASSRDGFNQPQHF; CDR3 DNA: TGTGCCAGCAGTCGGGACGGTTTCAATCAGCCCCAGCATTTT
clone size: many; D gene: -; J gene: TRBJ2-3; V gene: TRBV12-3/TRBV12-4; CDR3 protein: CASSLARGTDTQYF; CDR3 DNA: TGTGCCAGCAGTTTAGCAAGGGGCACAGATACGCAGTATTTT
clone size: few; D gene: -; J gene: TRBJ2-1; V gene: TRBV5-1; CDR3 protein: CASATGGSFYEQFF; CDR3 DNA: TGCGCCAGCGCGACTGGTGGATCGTTCTATGAGCAGTTCTTC
clone size: -; D gene: TRBD2; J gene: TRBJ2-3; V gene: TRBV4-1; CDR3 protein: CASSHSPGTREVTDTQYF; CDR3 DNA: TGCGCCAGCAGCCATTCCCCAGGGACCCGGGAGGTCACAGATACGCAGTATTTT
clone size: -; D gene: TRBD1; J gene: TRBJ2-2; V gene: TRBV29-1; CDR3 protein: CSVRGQGNTGELFF; CDR3 DNA: TGCAGCGTCAGGGGACAGGGGAACACCGGGGAGCTGTTTTTT
clone size: -; D gene: -; J gene: TRBJ1-6; V gene: TRBV20-1; CDR3 protein: CSARDRENSPLHF; CDR3 DNA: TGCAGTGCTAGAGACAGGGAAAATTCACCCCTCCACTTT
clone size: -; D gene: -; J gene: TRBJ1-2; V gene: TRBV29-1; CDR3 protein: CSAEAGAYYGYTF; CDR3 DNA: TGCAGCGCTGAGGCCGGGGCGTACTATGGCTACACCTTC
clone size: -; D gene: TRBD1; J gene: TRBJ2-7; V gene: TRBV2; CDR3 protein: CASSEVIGTGGYEQYF; CDR3 DNA: TGTGCCAGCAGTGAAGTCATTGGGACAGGGGGCTACGAGCAGTACTTC
clone size: few; D gene: -; J gene: TRBJ2-7; V gene: TRBV4-2; CDR3 protein: CASSQAPSGVSEQYF; CDR3 DNA: TGTGCCAGCAGCCAAGCCCCGAGCGGAGTTTCCGAGCAGTACTTC
clone size: few; D gene: TRBD2; J gene: TRBJ2-5; V gene: TRBV2; CDR3 protein: CASSEASGGLHQETQYF; CDR3 DNA: TGTGCCAGCAGTGAGGCTAGCGGGGGTTTGCACCAAGAGACCCAGTACTTC
clone size: few; D gene: TRBD1; J gene: TRBJ1-2; V gene: TRBV12-3/TRBV12-4; CDR3 protein: CASSRGTGNGYTF; CDR3 DNA: TGTGCCAGCAGCCGAGGGACAGGGAACGGCTACACCTTC
clone size: -; D gene: TRBD1; J gene: TRBJ1-1; V gene: TRBV3-1; CDR3 protein: CASSRPGTGTTEAFF; CDR3 DNA: TGTGCCAGCAGCCGTCCCGGGACAGGGACCACTGAAGCTTTCTTT
clone size: many; D gene: -; J gene: TRBJ1-3; V gene: TRBV12-3/TRBV12-4; CDR3 protein: CASTGRVHTIYF; CDR3 DNA: TGTGCCAGCACTGGGAGGGTTCACACCATATATTTT
clone size: -; D gene: -; J gene: TRBJ2-7; V gene: TRBV20-1; CDR3 protein: CSARTEPYEQYF; CDR3 DNA: TGCAGTGCTAGAACAGAGCCCTACGAGCAGTACTTC
clone size: -; D gene: TRBD1; J gene: TRBJ1-6; V gene: TRBV12-3/TRBV12-4; CDR3 protein: CASSTRGGGSPLHF; CDR3 DNA: TGTGCCAGCAGCACTAGAGGGGGCGGTTCACCCCTCCACTTT
clone size: many; D gene: TRBD1; J gene: TRBJ1-2; V gene: TRBV29-1; CDR3 protein: CSVSPGGQGSYGYTF; CDR3 DNA: TGCAGCGTTTCGCCGGGGGGACAGGGTTCCTATGGCTACACCTTC
clone size: -; D gene: -; J gene: TRBJ1-5; V gene: TRBV19; CDR3 protein: CASRKSPGGLGIDQPQHF; CDR3 DNA: TGTGCCAGTAGAAAATCGCCCGGAGGCCTTGGTATCGATCAGCCCCAGCATTTT
clone size: few; D gene: TRBD1; J gene: TRBJ2-1; V gene: TRBV29-1; CDR3 protein: CSVEGQTYGQFF; CDR3 DNA: TGCAGCGTTGAGGGACAGACCTATGGGCAGTTCTTC
clone size: few; D gene: -; J gene: TRBJ2-7; V gene: TRBV20-1; CDR3 protein: CSARDTKDYEQYF; CDR3 DNA: TGCAGCGCCCGGGACACCAAGGACTACGAGCAGTACTTC
clone size: few; D gene: -; J gene: TRBJ2-3; V gene: TRBV6-2/TRBV6-3; CDR3 protein: CASSQNTDTQYF; CDR3 DNA: TGTGCCAGCAGTCAGAACACAGATACGCAGTATTTT
clone size: many; D gene: -; J gene: TRBJ2-2; V gene: TRBV10-3; CDR3 protein: CAIGSPDGELFF; CDR3 DNA: TGTGCCATCGGCTCTCCAGACGGGGAGCTGTTTTTT
clone size: few; D gene: -; J gene: TRBJ2-1; V gene: TRBV29-1; CDR3 protein: CSVPIPTRDEQFF; CDR3 DNA: TGCAGCGTCCCAATTCCTACTCGGGATGAGCAGTTCTTC
clone size: few; D gene: TRBD2; J gene: TRBJ2-7; V gene: TRBV11-2; CDR3 protein: CASSPRAGGYTSLPYEQYF; CDR3 DNA: TGTGCCAGCAGCCCAAGAGCGGGGGGGTATACCTCTCTGCCCTACGAGCAGTACTTC
clone size: -; D gene: -; J gene: TRBJ2-3; V gene: TRBV6-1; CDR3 protein: CASTPRGFSTDTQYF; CDR3 DNA: TGTGCCAGCACCCCTAGAGGTTTTAGCACAGATACGCAGTATTTT
clone size: -; D gene: -; J gene: TRBJ2-3; V gene: TRBV12-3/TRBV12-4; CDR3 protein: CASRLGLLSTDTQYF; CDR3 DNA: TGTGCCAGCAGACTGGGACTGTTAAGTACAGATACGCAGTATTTT
clone size: -; D gene: -; J gene: TRBJ2-2; V gene: TRBV11-2; CDR3 protein: CASSLDIGVTGELFF; CDR3 DNA: TGTGCCAGCAGCTTAGATATCGGGGTCACCGGGGAGCTGTTTTTT